This T cell receptor (beta chain) was identified in a study of blood T cell repertoires in COVID-19. Study-wide context: Whether acute or convalescent, the COVID-19 samples came from the United States, Italy and Spain.

Enrollees, about 18 to 95 years old, lived in 24 US areas. Self-reported history from a screening survey and questionnaire set each donor's cohort. Methods used by the authors: How many nucleated cells were present was estimated from reference gene primer amplification. The repertoire was sequenced with immunoSEQ multiplex PCR; TCRdb's copy has only in-frame clones and lacks some. V and J calls and clone size are given by that table; D and trimming were obtained from the DNA. This table holds hundreds of thousands of clones, 80% to 90% found once. The sequence came from a woman in her forties or fifties with acute COVID-19. The specimen was PBMCs or T cells enriched from blood (not recorded which).

The CDR3 DNA sequence: TGTGCCACCTGGGACAGGGGAGGGCCTAACTATGGCTACACCTTC. Its protein is CATWDRGGPNYGYTF. This chain links TRBV6-5 with TRBJ1-2; 10 bases are a match to TRBD1. From germline, CDR1 is MNHEY and CDR2 SVGAGI. J gave up 0 bases and V 10 bases, and 8 bases lay outside the gene matches. The CDR3 totals 15 residues.